This T cell receptor (beta chain) originates from a study of T cell responses to AZD1222 COVID-19 vaccine. General study findings and limits: White British donors predominated, females outnumbered males, and clonal diversity was possibly underestimated.

About this clone: The target antigen is unknown.

The length of the CDR3 is 16 residues. The V and J ends lost 5 bases and 0 bases respectively, with 14 bases between them. Germline V gene data show CDR1 as SNHLY and CDR2 as FYNNEI. Sequencing was performed with immunoSEQ multiplex PCR; in TCRdb, only in-frame clones are kept and a portion is missing. The table shows some 280,000 clones, with roughly 93% occurring only once. The chain employs TRBV2 and TRBJ1-5; TRBD1 is a possible D gene (5 bases). Sequenced material: peripheral blood, taken 28 days after the second AZD1222 dose. This TCR derives from an adult who received the AZD1222 COVID-19 vaccine. CDR3 DNA: TGTGCCAGCAGTCTCAGGGAGGGGTATAGCAATCAGCCCCAGCATTTT. Translating it yields CASSLREGYSNQPQHF.